A selection of T cell receptor beta chains follows, all from one sample in a study of T cell responses to AZD1222 COVID-19 vaccine. This table comes from immunoSEQ multiplex PCR, and its TCRdb copy is limited to in-frame clones, with some not included. The table has over 150,000 clones, 80% to 90% seen once. Specimen: peripheral blood, collected 28 days after the second AZD1222 dose. These receptor sequences come from an adult who received the AZD1222 COVID-19 vaccine. Both conserved end residues are part of each CDR3. Each record gives: CDR3 protein, CDR3 DNA, J gene, clone size, D gene, V gene. The D gene is left open where the match is weak. Size is omitted from some rows. Given values are once, few, many or a class for expanded clones.

CAWSVLLSSGANVLTF | . | TRBJ2-6 | . | . | TRBV30
CASSTTGGSYEQYF | TGTGCCAGTAGTACCACAGGGGGCTCCTACGAGCAGTACTTC | TRBJ2-7 | . | TRBD1 | TRBV19
CARNRGGETQYF | TGTGCCAGGAACAGGGGTGGGGAGACCCAGTACTTC | TRBJ2-5 | . | TRBD1 | TRBV12-3/TRBV12-4
CASSETSGPADTQYF | TGTGCCAGCAGTGAGACTAGCGGGCCGGCAGATACGCAGTATTTT | TRBJ2-3 | . | TRBD2 | TRBV6-4
CASSTGASTDTQYF | TGTGCCAGTAGTACAGGGGCTAGCACAGATACGCAGTATTTT | TRBJ2-3 | . | . | TRBV19
CASSRDRANYEQYF | TGTGCCAGCAGTCGGGACAGGGCGAACTACGAGCAGTACTTC | TRBJ2-7 | . | TRBD1 | TRBV6-5
CASSLTWDYGYTF | TGTGCCAGCAGCCTAACTTGGGACTATGGCTACACCTTC | TRBJ1-2 | . | . | TRBV3-1/TRBV3-2
CASSPQAGLSYEQFF | TGTGCCAGCAGCCCCCAGGCGGGACTTTCGTATGAGCAGTTCTTC | TRBJ2-1 | . | . | TRBV9
CASSIDFEGNQPQHF | TGTGCCAGTAGTATAGATTTCGAGGGCAATCAGCCCCAGCATTTT | TRBJ1-5 | . | . | TRBV19
CASSEGLAGATGELFF | TGTGCCAGCAGCGAGGGACTAGCGGGGGCCACCGGGGAGCTGTTTTTT | TRBJ2-2 | . | TRBD2 | TRBV7-7
CATSRSDTGANVLTF | TGTGCCACCAGCAGATCGGATACTGGGGCCAACGTCCTGACTTTC | TRBJ2-6 | . | . | TRBV15
CASGGLDEKLFF | TGTGCCAGCGGGGGGTTAGATGAAAAACTGTTTTTT | TRBJ1-4 | . | . | TRBV6-5
CASSQVASGGALIDTQYF | TGCGCCAGCAGCCAAGTGGCTAGCGGGGGGGCGTTGATAGATACGCAGTATTTT | TRBJ2-3 | . | TRBD2 | TRBV4-1
CASSSFRGMVDTQYF | TGTGCCAGCAGTTCGTTCAGGGGGATGGTAGATACGCAGTATTTT | TRBJ2-3 | . | TRBD1 | TRBV6-5
CASSLRGNTQYF | TGTGCCAGCAGCCTCCGGGGAAATACGCAGTATTTT | TRBJ2-3 | . | . | TRBV27
CASSQPSEINIQYF | TGTGCCAGCAGCCAACCGTCGGAGATAAACATTCAGTACTTC | TRBJ2-4 | . | . | TRBV7-2
CASSSLAGVGTQYF | TGTGCCAGCAGTTCTCTAGCGGGGGTAGGGACCCAGTACTTC | TRBJ2-5 | . | TRBD2 | TRBV6-6
CAISEGTGGVTNYGYTF | TGTGCCATCAGTGAGGGGACAGGCGGGGTAACTAACTATGGCTACACCTTC | TRBJ1-2 | . | TRBD1 | TRBV10-3
CASSERGGLDEQFF | TGTGCCAGCAGTGAGCGGGGGGGCCTGGATGAGCAGTTCTTC | TRBJ2-1 | . | TRBD2 | TRBV6-4
CASSAGVGNTIYF | TGTGCCAGCAGCGCCGGGGTTGGAAACACCATATATTTT | TRBJ1-3 | once | . | TRBV9
CASSQTTGSSYNEQFF | TGTGCCAGCAGCCAAACAACAGGGAGCTCCTACAATGAGCAGTTCTTC | TRBJ2-1 | . | . | TRBV3-1/TRBV3-2
CASTRPNTEAFF | TGTGCCAGCACCCGCCCCAACACTGAAGCTTTCTTT | TRBJ1-1 | . | . | TRBV7-9
CASGWPGTTYGYTF | TGTGCTAGTGGTTGGCCTGGGACAACGTATGGCTACACCTTC | TRBJ1-2 | . | . | TRBV12-5
CASLGDLNSPLHF | TGTGCCAGTCTGGGGGACCTGAATTCACCCCTCCACTTT | TRBJ1-6 | few | . | TRBV19
CAISESGRDYGYTF | TGTGCCATCAGTGAGTCGGGGAGGGACTATGGCTACACCTTC | TRBJ1-2 | . | . | TRBV10-3
CASHGRVDEQYF | TGTGCCAGCCATGGCAGGGTGGACGAGCAGTACTTC | TRBJ2-7 | . | . | TRBV6-6
CASSFPGGETGELFF | TGCGCCAGCAGCTTCCCCGGGGGGGAAACCGGGGAGCTGTTTTTT | TRBJ2-2 | few | TRBD2 | TRBV5-1
CASSLVPSGSSYNEQFF | TGCGCCAGCAGCTTGGTCCCAAGCGGGAGCTCCTACAATGAGCAGTTCTTC | TRBJ2-1 | . | TRBD2 | TRBV5-1
CASSPGAYYNEEQFF | TGTGCCAGCAGCCCAGGGGCTTATTACAATGAAGAGCAGTTCTTC | TRBJ2-1 | . | . | TRBV7-3
CASREGIYSNQPQHF | TGTGCCAGCAGAGAGGGGATCTATAGCAATCAGCCCCAGCATTTT | TRBJ1-5 | . | . | TRBV6-5
CASSSTGRGPSYEQYF | TGTGCCAGCAGCTCTACAGGGAGGGGACCCTCCTACGAGCAGTACTTC | TRBJ2-7 | . | . | TRBV7-9
CASSEALRVGLFF | TGTGCCAGCAGTGAAGCGCTGAGGGTTGGGCTGTTTTTT | TRBJ1-4 | . | . | TRBV6-1
CASSSREGYTF | TGTGCCAGCAGTTCGAGGGAAGGCTACACCTTC | TRBJ1-2 | . | . | TRBV6-2/TRBV6-3
CASSQYKNTEAFF | TGTGCCAGCAGCCAGTACAAGAACACTGAAGCTTTCTTT | TRBJ1-1 | . | . | TRBV16
CASSESRGGSGNTIYF | TGTGCCAGCAGTGAAAGCCGAGGGGGCTCTGGAAACACCATATATTTT | TRBJ1-3 | . | . | TRBV2
CASSVEGQDNSPLHF | TGTGCCAGCAGCGTAGAGGGACAAGATAATTCACCCCTCCACTTT | TRBJ1-6 | . | . | TRBV9
CASSLAKSAGVHEQFF | TGTGCCAGCAGCTTAGCAAAGTCCGCAGGGGTGCATGAGCAGTTCTTC | TRBJ2-1 | once | . | TRBV11-2
CASSHGTGASPLHF | TGTGCCAGCTCTCACGGGACAGGGGCTTCACCCCTCCACTTT | TRBJ1-6 | . | TRBD1 | TRBV18
CASSRDRAQETQYF | TGTGCCAGCAGCAGGGACAGGGCACAAGAGACCCAGTACTTC | TRBJ2-5 | . | TRBD1 | TRBV7-2
CASGGKTGANVLTF | TGTGCCAGCGGCGGGAAGACTGGGGCCAACGTCCTGACTTTC | TRBJ2-6 | . | . | TRBV5-4
CASSQRTGGRGTDTQYF | TGTGCCAGCAGCCAGCGGACAGGGGGCAGGGGCACAGATACGCAGTATTTT | TRBJ2-3 | . | TRBD1 | TRBV7-7